Presented here are 5 T cell receptor beta chains from one specimen sequenced in a study of cytomegalovirus exposure and HLA in healthy donors. This PCR relied on a set of 60 Vbeta primers and 13 Jbeta primers. TCRdb keeps only in-frame clones here, not all; method: immunoSEQ multiplex PCR. The data show about 140,000 clones, more than 75% seen once. Input material: PBMCs. These receptors originate from a woman between 18 and 29 years old in good health and CMV-seropositive.

This clone was detected a few times. The chain carries TRBV7-5 and TRBJ1-6; the D call of TRBD1 is as the table states it, not checked on the DNA. TRBV7-5 counts as a pseudogene. This CDR3 has 15 residues. CDR3 nucleotide sequence: TGTGTCAGAAGGATGCAGGGGATGGATAATTCACCCCTCCACTTT. It encodes CVRRMQGMDNSPLHF.

This chain links TRBV5-1 with TRBJ2-7; 7 bases align to TRBD1. Germline values: CDR1 SGHRS, CDR2 YFSETQ. The ends lost 4 bases at V and 3 bases at J; junction bases unmatched: 10. The CDR3 runs to 15 residues. CDR3 residues: CASSVDRSLNYEQYF. The CDR3 DNA reads TGCGCCAGCAGCGTGGACAGGTCCCTCAACTACGAGCAGTACTTC.

As for this clone: Relative to the germline gene, one junction end is altered; a read error may explain this. The chain couples TRBV7-8 to TRBJ2-3; 11 positions agree with TRBD2. CDR1 and CDR2 from the germline V gene are SGHVS and FQNEAQ. This CDR3 has 14 residues. The CDR3: CASSVAGGLDTQYF. CDR3 DNA sequence: TGTGCCAGCAGCGTAGCGGGGGGGCTGGATACGCAGTATTTT. Complete variable domain (other parts from reference TRBV7-8 and TRBJ2-3): GAGVSQSPRYKVAKRGQDVALRCDPISGHVSLFWYQQALGQGPEFLTYFQNEAQLDKSGLPSDRFFAERPEGSVSTLKIQRTQQEDSAVYLCASSVAGGLDTQYFGPGTRLTVL.

As regards this clone: One end of the junction does not line up with germline, which may come from a read error. This sequence joins TRBV28 and TRBJ2-7; no reliable D call. Germline V gives CDR1 MDHEN, CDR2 SYDVKM. The CDR3 totals 14 residues. The CDR3 protein is CASTLGFYSHEQYF. The DNA for the CDR3 is TGTGCCAGCACTCTCGGGTTTTACTCCCACGAGCAGTACTTC.

The V and J genes are TRBV19 and TRBJ1-4; possible D gene TRBD1, 6 bases. The V and J ends lost 3 bases and 8 bases respectively, with 10 bases between them. Germline values: CDR1 LNHDA, CDR2 SQIVND (reference sequence). This CDR3 spans 13 amino acids. The CDR3 spells CASSIETGEKLFF. The CDR3 nucleotides read TGTGCCAGTAGTATCGAAACAGGGGAAAAACTGTTTTTT.